This entry is about one TCR beta chain. Its antigen is still unknown. The CDR3 has 14 residues. Trimming took 6 bases from V and 3 from J, leaving 15 bases between them. Germline V gene lookup returns CDR1 SGHTA and CDR2 FQGNSA. Researchers made TCR cDNA using 5'RACE template switching, and this step added a universal primer site and UMIs. Using its own MiXCR run on the 5' RACE reads, TCRdb lists one record per CDR3 protein. The repertoire holds a few hundred thousand distinct CDR3 sequences, roughly a sixth seen once, with around 15% in the top ten. The data were taken from a study of T cells after yellow fever vaccination. General study findings and limits: Detected again after the booster were most primary-vaccination clones, at 96% CD4 and 88% CD8. A weaker but faster secondary response was observed, peaking on day 5 versus 15.

The TCR comes from a man between 18 and 35 years old who received the YFV17D yellow fever vaccine. The source material was PBMCs, sampled 5 to 6 days after the first yellow fever vaccination. This chain joins TRBV7-2 and TRBJ2-7, with a tentative D call TRBD1 (6 bases). CDR3 in amino acids: CASRVFAGDYEQYF. DNA of the CDR3: TGTGCCAGCAGGGTATTCGCAGGGGACTACGAGCAGTACTTC.